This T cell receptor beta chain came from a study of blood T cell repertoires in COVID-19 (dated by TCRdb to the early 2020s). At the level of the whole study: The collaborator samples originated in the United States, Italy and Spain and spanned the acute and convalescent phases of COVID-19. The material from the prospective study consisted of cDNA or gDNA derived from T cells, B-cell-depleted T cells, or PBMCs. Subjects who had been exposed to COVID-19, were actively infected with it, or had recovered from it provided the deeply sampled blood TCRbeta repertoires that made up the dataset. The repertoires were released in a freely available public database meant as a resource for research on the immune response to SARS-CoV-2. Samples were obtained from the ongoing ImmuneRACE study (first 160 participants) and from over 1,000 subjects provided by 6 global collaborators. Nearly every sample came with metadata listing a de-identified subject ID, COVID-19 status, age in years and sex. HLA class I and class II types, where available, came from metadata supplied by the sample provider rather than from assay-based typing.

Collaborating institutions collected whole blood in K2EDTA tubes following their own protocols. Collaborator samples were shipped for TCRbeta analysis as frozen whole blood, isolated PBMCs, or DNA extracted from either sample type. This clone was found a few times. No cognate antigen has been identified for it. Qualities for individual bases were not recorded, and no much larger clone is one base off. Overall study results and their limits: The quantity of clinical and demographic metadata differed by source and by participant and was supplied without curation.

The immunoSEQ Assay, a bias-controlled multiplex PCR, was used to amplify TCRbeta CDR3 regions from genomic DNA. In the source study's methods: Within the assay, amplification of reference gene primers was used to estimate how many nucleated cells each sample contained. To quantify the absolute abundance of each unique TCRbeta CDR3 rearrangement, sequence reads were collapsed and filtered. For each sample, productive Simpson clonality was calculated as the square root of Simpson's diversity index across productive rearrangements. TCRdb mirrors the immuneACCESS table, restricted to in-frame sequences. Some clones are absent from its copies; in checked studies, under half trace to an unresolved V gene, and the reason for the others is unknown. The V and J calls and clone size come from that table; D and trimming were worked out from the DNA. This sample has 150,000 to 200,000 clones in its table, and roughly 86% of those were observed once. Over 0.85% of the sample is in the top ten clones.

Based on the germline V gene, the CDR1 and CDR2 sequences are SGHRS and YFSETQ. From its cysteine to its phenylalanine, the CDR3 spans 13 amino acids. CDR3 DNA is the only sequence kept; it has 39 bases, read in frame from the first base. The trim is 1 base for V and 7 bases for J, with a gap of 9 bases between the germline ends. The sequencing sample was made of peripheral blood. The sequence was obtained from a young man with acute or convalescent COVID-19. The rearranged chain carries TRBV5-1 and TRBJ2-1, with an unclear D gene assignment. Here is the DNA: TGCGCCAGCAGCTTGACCCGGGTGAATGAGCAGTTCTTC. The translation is CASSLTRVNEQFF.